This T cell receptor beta chain is from a study of CD8 T cells in ankylosing spondylitis (TCRdb year 2017). Notes on the research overall: T cell receptor beta repertoires were profiled in healthy donors and ankylosing spondylitis patients so that disease-linked TCR variants could be found. Peripheral blood was sampled, and synovial fluid was additionally collected from ankylosing spondylitis patients. The whole study cohort included about a hundred healthy donors and 25 ankylosing spondylitis patients.

Data came from an Illumina HiSeq 2500. Quantitative 5'-RACE with molecular barcodes was used to prepare TCR beta libraries. On the authors' methods: To identify disease-linked TCR variants, a new computational method was used, one built on a probabilistic model of VDJ rearrangement. Starting from the raw public reads, TCRdb applied fastp trimming at Q25, assembled clones with MiXCR and retained in-frame beta chains. Rows are combined by CDR3 protein, so each entry shows the most common genes and DNA. The V and J calls and clone size come from TCRdb's table, not from the authors' own analysis. This sample is represented by around 130,000 distinct CDR3 sequences; about a tenth of them were singletons. The ten largest clones take up 3% to 4% of the sample. This clonotype appeared many times. Its antigen target is currently unknown. Base qualities are not at hand, and no much larger clone is one base apart.

Deletion took 2 bases off V and 6 bases off J, with a span of 12 bases between the germline ends. Measured from the cysteine to the phenylalanine, the CDR3 is 14 residues long. Here the CDR3 DNA is all that survives: 42 bases in frame from base 1. From the germline V gene, CDR1 is MNHEY and CDR2 is SVGAGI. The full study reports these points: The disease-linked clones showed a CD8+ phenotype and occurred at relatively low frequencies in peripheral blood. The disease-linked clones were reported as significantly enriched in matched synovial fluid samples from ankylosing spondylitis patients. Some motif variants had previously been reported in the synovial fluid and blood of reactive arthritis patients, which suggests shared mechanisms of disease initiation. A TCR beta motif made up of 7 to 9 highly homologous amino acid variants appeared to be characteristic of blood from ankylosing spondylitis patients.

This TCR derives from a male donor with ankylosing spondylitis or in good health (not recorded which). The chain is assembled from TRBV6-5 and TRBJ2-3, with a tentative D call of TRBD1 or TRBD2, each matching 6 bases. Specimen: blood, either unsorted or a sorted T cell fraction (not recorded which). CDR3 sequence: CASSYPRRGDTQYF. DNA sequence: TGTGCCAGCAGTTACCCCCGGAGGGGGGATACGCAGTATTTT.